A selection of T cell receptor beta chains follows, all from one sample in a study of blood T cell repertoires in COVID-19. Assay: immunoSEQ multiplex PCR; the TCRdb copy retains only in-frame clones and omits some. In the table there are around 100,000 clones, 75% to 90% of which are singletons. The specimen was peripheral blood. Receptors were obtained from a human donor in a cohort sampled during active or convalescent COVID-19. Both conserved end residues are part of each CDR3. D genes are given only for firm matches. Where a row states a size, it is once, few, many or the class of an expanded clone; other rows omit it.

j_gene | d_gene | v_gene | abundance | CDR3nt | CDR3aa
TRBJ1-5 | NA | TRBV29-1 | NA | TGCAGCGTTGGAGGGTACAATCAGCCCCAGCATTTT | CSVGGYNQPQHF
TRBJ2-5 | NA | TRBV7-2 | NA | TGTGCCAGCGGGGCACAAGAGACCCAGTACTTC | CASGAQETQYF
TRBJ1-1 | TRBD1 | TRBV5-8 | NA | TGTGCCAGCAGCCGTAATCAGGGGGGCCAAGCTTTCTTT | CASSRNQGGQAFF
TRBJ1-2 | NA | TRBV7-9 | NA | TGTGCCAGCACCACGCCCCCGGGGATGGATGGCTACACCTTC | CASTTPPGMDGYTF
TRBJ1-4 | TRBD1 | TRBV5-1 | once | TGCGCCAGCAGCTTGGGGACAGGGCAGGCCCTTAATGAAAAACTGTTTTTT | CASSLGTGQALNEKLFF
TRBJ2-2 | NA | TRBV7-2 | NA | TGTGCCACCCACCCCGGACAACACACCGGGGAGCTGTTTTTT | CATHPGQHTGELFF
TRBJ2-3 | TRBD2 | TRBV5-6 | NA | TGTGCCAGCAGTTCCATCCCCGGGGCGGGGGGATACACAGATACGCAGTATTTT | CASSSIPGAGGYTDTQYF
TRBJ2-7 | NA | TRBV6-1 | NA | TGTGCCAGCAGTGAAGCTTGGGACAAGTACTTC | CASSEAWDKYF
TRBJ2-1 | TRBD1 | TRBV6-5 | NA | TGTGCCAGCAGCGACAGGGGGGCCAATGAGCAGTTCTTC | CASSDRGANEQFF
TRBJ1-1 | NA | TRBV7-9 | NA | TGTGCCAGCAGCTCCCCCGAGAGGAACACTGAAGCTTTCTTT | CASSSPERNTEAFF
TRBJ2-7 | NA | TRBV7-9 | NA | TGTGCCAGCAACTCAGGGTCCAACGAGCAGTACTTC | CASNSGSNEQYF
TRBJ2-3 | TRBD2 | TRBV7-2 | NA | TGTGCCAGCAGCTGGGGACTAGCGGGGGAAAGGCAGTATTTT | CASSWGLAGERQYF
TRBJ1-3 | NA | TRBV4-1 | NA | TGCGCCAGCAGCCAAGATAATAGAAATGGAAACACCATATATTTT | CASSQDNRNGNTIYF
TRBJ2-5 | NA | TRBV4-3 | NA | TGCGCCAGCAGCCAAGATACAGGGACCGGGACCCAGTACTTC | CASSQDTGTGTQYF
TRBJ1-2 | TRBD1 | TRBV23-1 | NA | TGCGCCAGCAGTCAAGTAGGGGGCGTTGGAGGCTACACCTTC | CASSQVGGVGGYTF
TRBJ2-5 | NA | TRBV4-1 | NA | TGCGCCAGCAGCCAACAGGGTTTCGAGACCCAGTACTTC | CASSQQGFETQYF
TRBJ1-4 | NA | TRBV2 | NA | TGTGCCAGCAAGGAGGACAGTCTTAATGAAAAACTGTTTTTT | CASKEDSLNEKLFF
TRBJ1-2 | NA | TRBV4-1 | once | TGCGCCAGCAGCCAAGGCGCGGACAGCCGCTATGGCTACACCTTC | CASSQGADSRYGYTF
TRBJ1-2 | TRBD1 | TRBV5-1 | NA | TGCGCCAGCAGCCAGCCTGACAGGGAGGCGGACGGCTACACCTTC | CASSQPDREADGYTF
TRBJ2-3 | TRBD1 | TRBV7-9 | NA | TGTGCCAGCACCCCCATATCCGGGACAGGGGTAGATACGCAGTATTTT | CASTPISGTGVDTQYF
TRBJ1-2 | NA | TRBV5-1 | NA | TGCGCCAGCAGCACCCAGCCAGGGGATCCTGGCTACACCTTC | CASSTQPGDPGYTF
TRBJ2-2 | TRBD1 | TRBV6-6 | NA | TGTGCCAGCAGTACAACAGGGGGATACACCGGGGAGCTGTTTTTT | CASSTTGGYTGELFF
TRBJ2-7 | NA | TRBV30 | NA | TGTGCCTGGAGTGTTAGGGGATACGAGCAGTACTTC | CAWSVRGYEQYF
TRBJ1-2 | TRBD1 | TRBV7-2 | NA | TGTGCCAGCACCATAGCAGGGACAGGCTATGGCTACACCTTC | CASTIAGTGYGYTF
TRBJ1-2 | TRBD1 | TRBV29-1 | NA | TGCAGCGTGGTGCCGGGACAGGGACACTATGGCTACACCTTC | CSVVPGQGHYGYTF
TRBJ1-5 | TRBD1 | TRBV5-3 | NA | TGTGCCAGAAGAACGGGTACAGGGGGAGATAACAGCAATCAGCCCCAGCATTTT | CARRTGTGGDNSNQPQHF
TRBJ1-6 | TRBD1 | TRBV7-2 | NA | TGTGCCAGCAGCGAACAGGGGGTACATTCACCCCTCCACTTT | CASSEQGVHSPLHF
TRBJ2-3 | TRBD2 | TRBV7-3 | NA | TGTGCCAGCAGCCCCAACGAGGACCGACTAGCGGGGGGCCGAGGTACGCAGTATTTT | CASSPNEDRLAGGRGTQYF
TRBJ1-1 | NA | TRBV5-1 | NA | TGCGCCAGCAAGAGGGAGGTCGAAGGCACTGAAGCTTTCTTT | CASKREVEGTEAFF
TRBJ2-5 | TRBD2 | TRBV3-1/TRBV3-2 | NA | TGTGCCAGCAGCTCTAGCGGGGGGGGACCCGAGACCCAGTACTTC | CASSSSGGGPETQYF
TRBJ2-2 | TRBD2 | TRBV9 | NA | TGTGCCAGCAGCGAACTAGCGTCCGCGAACACCGGGGAGCTGTTTTTT | CASSELASANTGELFF
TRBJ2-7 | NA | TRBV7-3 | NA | TGTGCCAGCAGCTTAAACCCGGGACTGGGCTACGAGCAGTACTTC | CASSLNPGLGYEQYF
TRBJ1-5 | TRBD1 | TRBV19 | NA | TGTGCCAGTAGTTTCGGACAGGGGGCACTCCGGGGGAGCAATCAGCCCCAGCATTTT | CASSFGQGALRGSNQPQHF
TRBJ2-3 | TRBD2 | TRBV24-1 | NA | TGTGCCACCAGTGCTAGCGGGGGAAGAAATACGCAGTATTTT | CATSASGGRNTQYF
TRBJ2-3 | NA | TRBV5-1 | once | TGCGCCAGCAGCTTGTGGAGCCCCAGCACAGATACGCAGTATTTT | CASSLWSPSTDTQYF